One and the same sample provided the 3 T cell receptor beta chains below, sequenced in a study of vaccination effects on CD4 cells after COVID-19. Using viral peptide pools, the ViraFEST assay grew out antigen-specific CD4+ T cells prior to sequencing. After roughly eleven days in culture, the CD4+ T cells were isolated. The vaccine given was either BNT162b2 or mRNA-1273, in two doses. The antigens these receptors bind are not known. Assay: immunoSEQ multiplex PCR; the TCRdb copy retains only in-frame clones and omits some. The sample has 25,000 to 30,000 clones, over 65% seen once. This specimen consisted of CD4+ T cells from PBMCs cultured with HCoV-NL63 spike peptides, obtained after COVID-19 vaccination. The receptors shown here come from a human donor who received a COVID-19 vaccine.

This clone was seen a few times. The J gene is TRBJ1-1, the V gene TRBV7-9; D perhaps matches TRBD1 (5 bases). This CDR3 has 14 amino acids. Germline V gene sequence: CDR1 SEHNR, CDR2 FQNEAQ (reference sequence). Trimming removed 3 bases from V and 5 bases from J, with 13 bases in between. In DNA, the CDR3 is TGTGCCAGCAGCTTCCCAGGGTCGGTTACTGAAGCTTTCTTT. Translation gives CASSFPGSVTEAFF.

The chain joins TRBV6-4 to TRBJ2-2; the D gene is possibly TRBD1 (6 bases). Germline values: CDR1 MRHNA, CDR2 SNTAGT. This CDR3 contains 15 residues. Trimming shortened V by 4 bases and J by 6 bases, and 15 bases separated the two germline ends. The chain's CDR3 is CASSVAGEVAGELFF. CDR3 nucleotide sequence: TGTGCCAGCAGTGTCGCAGGGGAAGTGGCCGGGGAGCTGTTTTTT.

In this sample, this clone turned up a few times. The CDR3 DNA reads TGCAGCGTCGAAAACAGGGGCACTGAAGCTTTCTTT. It specifies CSVENRGTEAFF. V is TRBV29-1 and J is TRBJ1-1; 7 bases agree with TRBD1. This CDR3 contains 12 residues. V lost 6 bases and J lost 4; bases outside the gene matches: 5. The germline gives CDR1 SQVTM, CDR2 ANQGSEA.